This T cell receptor beta chain was recorded in a study of blood T cell repertoires in COVID-19. For the study at large: Samples taken during acute and convalescent COVID-19 were collected in the United States, Italy and Spain. Sources were T cells, B-cell-depleted T cells, or PBMCs; the material itself was cDNA or gDNA.

In the original workflow: Amplified reference gene primers provided the basis for estimating nucleated cell counts. The method was immunoSEQ multiplex PCR; TCRdb's version includes in-frame clones alone and lacks a portion of them. From that table come the V and J calls and clone size; the DNA was used to work out D and trimming. The sample records about 170,000 clones, 87% being singletons. Trimming removed 5 bases at V and 1 base at J, with 8 bases between. The CDR3 covers 12 residues. Germline values: CDR1 SQVTM, CDR2 ANQGSEA. This rearrangement joins TRBV29-1 to TRBJ1-1; D uncertain. The specimen was peripheral blood. The sequence came from a woman aged 45-65 years with acute or convalescent COVID-19. This CDR3 reads CSVNEGNTEAFF. The CDR3 DNA reads as TGCAGCGTTAATGAGGGGAACACTGAAGCTTTCTTT.